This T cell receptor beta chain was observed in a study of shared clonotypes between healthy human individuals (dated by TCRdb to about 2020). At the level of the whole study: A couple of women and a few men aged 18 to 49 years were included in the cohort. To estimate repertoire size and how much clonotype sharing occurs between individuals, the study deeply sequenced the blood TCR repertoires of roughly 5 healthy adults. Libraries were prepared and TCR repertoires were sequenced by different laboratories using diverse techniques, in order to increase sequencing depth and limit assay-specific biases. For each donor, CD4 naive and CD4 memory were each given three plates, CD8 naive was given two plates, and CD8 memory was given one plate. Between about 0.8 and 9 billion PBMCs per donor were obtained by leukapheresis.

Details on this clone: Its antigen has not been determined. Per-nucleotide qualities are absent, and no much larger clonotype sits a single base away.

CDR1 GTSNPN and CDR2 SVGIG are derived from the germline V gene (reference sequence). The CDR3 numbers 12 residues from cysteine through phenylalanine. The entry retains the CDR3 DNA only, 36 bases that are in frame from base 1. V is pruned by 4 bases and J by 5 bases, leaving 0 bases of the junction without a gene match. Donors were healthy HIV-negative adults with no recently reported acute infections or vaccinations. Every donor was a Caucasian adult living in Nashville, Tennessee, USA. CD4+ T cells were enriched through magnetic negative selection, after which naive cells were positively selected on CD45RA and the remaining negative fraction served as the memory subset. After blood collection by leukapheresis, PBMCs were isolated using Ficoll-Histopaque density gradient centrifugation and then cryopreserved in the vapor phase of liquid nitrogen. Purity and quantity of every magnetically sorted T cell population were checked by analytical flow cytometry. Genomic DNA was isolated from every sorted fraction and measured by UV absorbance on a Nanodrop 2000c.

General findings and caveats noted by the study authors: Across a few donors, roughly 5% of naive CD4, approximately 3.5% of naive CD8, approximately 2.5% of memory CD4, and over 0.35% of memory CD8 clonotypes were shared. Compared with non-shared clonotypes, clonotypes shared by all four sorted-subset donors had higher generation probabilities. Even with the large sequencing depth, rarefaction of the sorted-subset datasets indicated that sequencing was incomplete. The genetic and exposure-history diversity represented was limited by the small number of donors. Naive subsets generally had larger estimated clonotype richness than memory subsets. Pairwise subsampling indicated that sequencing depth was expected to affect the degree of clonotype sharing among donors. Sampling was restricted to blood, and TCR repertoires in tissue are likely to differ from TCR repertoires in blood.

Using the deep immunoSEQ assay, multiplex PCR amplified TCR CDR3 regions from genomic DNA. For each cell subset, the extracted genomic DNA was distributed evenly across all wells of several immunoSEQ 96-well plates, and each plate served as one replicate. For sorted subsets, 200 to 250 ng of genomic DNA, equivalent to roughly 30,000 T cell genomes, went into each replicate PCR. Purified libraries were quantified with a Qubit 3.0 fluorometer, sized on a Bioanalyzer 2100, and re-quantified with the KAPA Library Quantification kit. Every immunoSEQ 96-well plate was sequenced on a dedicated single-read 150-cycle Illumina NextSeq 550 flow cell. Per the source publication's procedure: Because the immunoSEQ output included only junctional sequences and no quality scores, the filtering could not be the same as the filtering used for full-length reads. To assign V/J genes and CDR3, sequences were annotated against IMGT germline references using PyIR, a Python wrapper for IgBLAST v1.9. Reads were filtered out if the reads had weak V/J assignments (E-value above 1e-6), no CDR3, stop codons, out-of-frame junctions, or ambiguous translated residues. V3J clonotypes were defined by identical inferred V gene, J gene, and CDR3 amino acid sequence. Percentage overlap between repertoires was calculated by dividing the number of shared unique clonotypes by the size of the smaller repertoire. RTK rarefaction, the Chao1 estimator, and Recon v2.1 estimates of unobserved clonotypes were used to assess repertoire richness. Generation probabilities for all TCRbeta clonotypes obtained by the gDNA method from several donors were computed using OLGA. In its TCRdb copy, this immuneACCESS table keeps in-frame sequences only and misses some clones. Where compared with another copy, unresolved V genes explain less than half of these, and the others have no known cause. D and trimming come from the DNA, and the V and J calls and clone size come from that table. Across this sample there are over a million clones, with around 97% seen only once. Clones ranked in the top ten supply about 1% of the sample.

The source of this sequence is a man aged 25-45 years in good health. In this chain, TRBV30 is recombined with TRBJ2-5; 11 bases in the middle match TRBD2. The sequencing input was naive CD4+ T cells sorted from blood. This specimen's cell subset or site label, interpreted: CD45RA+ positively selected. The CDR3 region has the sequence CAWTSGRETQYF. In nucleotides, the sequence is TGTGCCTGGACTAGCGGGAGGGAGACCCAGTACTTC.